This TCR beta chain was recovered during a study of blood T cells in healthy people across ages. Across the study: When template switching was applied, about one barcoded beta molecule was captured per two T cells. Study-wide results and caveats: Considered underestimates were the diversity estimates obtained from one million T cells.

Isolated PBMCs totaled at least 6 million in each sample. To note about this clonotype: Its antigen is still unknown.

Germline V CDR1 and CDR2: SGHRS, YFSETQ. CDR3 size: 17 residues. The V and J ends lost 4 bases and 4 bases, in that order; junction bases with no gene match: 6. Next came a second PCR, run for about 7 to 12 cycles, which used a sample-barcoded 5' primer along with a J-beta primer mix. TCRdb re-called the 5' RACE reads with MiXCR, one entry per CDR3 protein. This repertoire shows 450,000 to 600,000 distinct CDR3 sequences, about 27% found once; its top ten account for 3% to 4%. These sequences were also reported in another study, on T cells of mothers and their children. According to that study: A few mothers and their six children, all healthy Caucasians, donated.

Source material: blood. J is TRBJ2-6 and V is TRBV5-1; TRBD1 aligns across 12 bases. The clonotype originates from a boy aged 2 to 9 in good health. This CDR3 reads CASSRGDRGLGANVLTF. The DNA of the CDR3 is TGCGCCAGCAGCCGCGGGGACAGGGGGCTAGGGGCCAACGTCCTGACTTTC.